The source of this TCR beta chain is a study of OX40 agonist ivuxolimab in advanced cancers. As concerns this clone: Its matching antigen is unknown.

General observations from the study: At 0.1 to 3.0 mg/kg, CD4+ and CD8+ blood T cells expanded clonally by week 6.

The CDR3 sequence is 15 residues long. The V end was cut by 0 bases, the J end by 3 bases, with 13 bases between. Germline V lookup: CDR1 SGHRS, CDR2 YFSETQ. TCRdb's copy holds only in-frame clones and misses some; the assay was immunoSEQ multiplex PCR. Altogether 69,000 or so clones are present, around 84% being singletons, with the ten largest covering 0.83%. This receptor was taken from an adult with an advanced solid tumor such as melanoma, head and neck, liver or kidney cancer. The J gene is TRBJ2-7, the V gene TRBV5-1; D possibly corresponds to TRBD2 (6 bases). The material was CD4+ or CD8+ T cells sorted from blood, obtained in a trial of the OX40 agonist ivuxolimab. The CDR3 region is CASSLAFSGVYEQYF. In DNA form, the CDR3 reads TGCGCCAGCAGCTTGGCCTTTAGCGGCGTCTACGAGCAGTACTTC. The whole variable domain, remainder taken from reference TRBV5-1 and TRBJ2-7, is KAGVTQTPRYLIKTRGQQVTLSCSPISGHRSVSWYQQTPGQGLQFLFEYFSETQRNKGNFPGRFSGRQFSNSRSEMNVSTLELGDSALYLCASSLAFSGVYEQYFGPGTRLTVT.